Presented here are 30 T cell receptor beta chains from one specimen sequenced in a study of identical twins' blood T cells. One entry per CDR3 protein, called by TCRdb with MiXCR from the 5' RACE reads. The sample holds about 370,000 distinct CDR3 sequences, 28% seen once. Sequenced material: PBMCs. All receptors derive from a woman aged 18-55 years in good health.

CDR3: CASSLGQGGHYGYTF. The CDR3 DNA reads as TGTGCCAGCAGCTTAGGACAGGGGGGACACTATGGCTACACCTTC. This chain joins TRBV11-2 and TRBJ1-2; TRBD1 matches 9 bases. The V gene end was trimmed by 1 base and the J gene end by 3 bases; junction bases not matched to a gene: 3. This CDR3 is built from 15 residues. Germline CDR1 is SGHAT and CDR2 is FQNNGV.

V and J are TRBV7-2 and TRBJ2-7; a weak D match, TRBD1 (5 bases). In germline, CDR1 is SGHTA, CDR2 FQGNSA. This CDR3 contains 13 residues. V lost 5 bases to trimming and J lost 2 bases, with 10 bases between them. CDR3 coding DNA: TGTGCCAGCAGCCGACAGTTTACCTACGAGCAGTACTTC. It is translated as CASSRQFTYEQYF.

J is TRBJ2-3 and V is TRBV6-2 or TRBV6-3, with D possibly matching TRBD2 (6 bases). Germline-derived CDR1 and CDR2 are MNHEY and SVGEGT. CDR3 size: 14 residues. Trimming pared 5 bases from V and 7 bases from J, leaving 16 bases between. CDR3 coding DNA: TGTGCCAGCAGTGACCGCGGGGAGAGGAATACGCAGTATTTT. This encodes CASSDRGERNTQYF.

The J gene is TRBJ2-7, the V gene TRBV18; D is perhaps TRBD1 (6 bases). V was cut by 4 bases and J by 1 base, with 14 bases left in between. Germline V gene data show CDR1 as KGHSH and CDR2 as LQKENI. This CDR3 contains 15 residues. Written as DNA, the CDR3 is TGTGCCAGCTCACTAACCGGGACACCTTCCTACGAGCAGTACTTC. This codes for CASSLTGTPSYEQYF. Full variable domain (rest looked up from reference TRBV18 and TRBJ2-7): NAGVMQNPRHLVRRRGQEARLRCSPMKGHSHVYWYRQLPEEGLKFMVYLQKENIIDESGMPKERFSAEFPKEGPSILRIQQVVRGDSAAYFCASSLTGTPSYEQYFGPGTRLTVT.

This clonotype has more than one count but fewer than ten. The rearrangement links TRBV30 to TRBJ2-6; D is possibly TRBD1 (5 bases). CDR1 is GTSNPN and CDR2 is SVGIG in the germline V gene (reference sequence). The V end lost 8 bases, the J end lost 1 base, and 9 bases lay between the germline ends. The CDR3 is 13 amino acids. CDR3 in DNA: TGTGCCACCCCAGGGTCTGGGGCCAACGTCCTGACTTTC. Translated: CATPGSGANVLTF.

V usage is TRBV3-1 and J usage is TRBJ2-2; 9 bases line up with TRBD2. The CDR3 loop spans 17 amino acids. CDR1 is LGHDT, CDR2 YNNKEL, per germline (reference sequence). After removal of 2 bases from V and 6 bases from J, the junction contained 10 bases not matched to a gene. The CDR3 sequence is CASSQHLSGRLPGELFF. CDR3 sequence (DNA): TGTGCCAGCAGCCAACACCTTAGCGGGAGACTTCCCGGGGAGCTGTTTTTT.

The chain recombines TRBV7-8 with TRBJ2-7; TRBD2 is a possible D gene (6 bases). CDR1 SGHVS and CDR2 FQNEAQ come from the germline V gene. The germline V and J ends were trimmed by 8 bases and 3 bases, with 20 bases remaining between them. The length of the CDR3 is 15 residues. This CDR3 is CASVYSHGSFYEQYF. DNA of the CDR3: TGTGCCAGCGTATACTCACACGGGAGTTTCTACGAGCAGTACTTC.

This clonotype has ten or more counts. The V gene is TRBV3-1, the J gene TRBJ2-5; no firm D call. Germline V gene sequence: CDR1 LGHDT, CDR2 YNNKEL (reference sequence). The V end was cut by 7 bases, the J end by 6 bases, with 18 bases between. The length of the CDR3 is 14 residues. The CDR3 nucleotides are TGTGCCAGCACCGCCGGTCGAGGAGTCCAGACCCAGTACTTC. It yields the protein CASTAGRGVQTQYF.

This chain joins TRBV20-1 and TRBJ2-2; no definite D call. The germline CDR1 and CDR2 sequences are DFQATT and SNEGSKA (reference sequence). The CDR3 spans 13 residues. V was shortened by 4 bases and J by 4 bases, with 10 bases between the two germline ends. In nucleotides, the CDR3 is TGCAGTGCTACCACCGGCGCCACCGGGGAGCTGTTTTTT. It yields the protein CSATTGATGELFF.

The chain links TRBV20-1 to TRBJ2-5; unclear D gene. The CDR3 has 12 amino acids. V was shortened by 3 bases and J by 1 base, with 6 bases between the two germline ends. From germline, CDR1 is DFQATT and CDR2 SNEGSKA (reference sequence). The CDR3 coding sequence is TGCAGTGCTAGCGACACCCAAGAGACCCAGTACTTC. Its translation is CSASDTQETQYF.

In its sample, this clonotype was seen a few times. The V gene is TRBV11-3, the J gene TRBJ2-7; 7 bases align to TRBD1. The CDR3 covers 14 residues. Germline V gene sequence: CDR1 SGHNT, CDR2 YENEEA. The V segment lost 2 bases and the J segment 7 bases; nucleotides outside the gene matches: 8. CDR3 protein: CASSLPQGVGEQYF. The CDR3 coding sequence is TGTGCCAGCAGCTTACCCCAGGGGGTGGGGGAGCAGTACTTC.

In its sample, this clonotype was seen many times. The genes are TRBV10-3 and TRBJ1-4; 9 bases are a match to TRBD1. The CDR3 runs 13 residues. V lost 8 bases to trimming and J lost 8 bases; unmatched junction nucleotides: 6. Germline V gene lookup returns CDR1 ENHRY and CDR2 SYGVKD. The CDR3 region is CAISGTGHEKLFF. The CDR3 DNA sequence: TGTGCCATCTCCGGGACAGGGCACGAAAAACTGTTTTTT.

The chain combines TRBV20-1 with TRBJ2-1; 9 bases line up with TRBD2. CDR1 is DFQATT and CDR2 is SNEGSKA in the germline V gene (reference sequence). The CDR3 has 17 residues. V lost 5 bases, J lost 4 bases, and 15 bases stayed unmatched. Here the CDR3 reads CSAWMGKRGAPYNEQFF. The CDR3 nucleotides are TGCAGTGCTTGGATGGGGAAGCGGGGGGCCCCTTACAATGAGCAGTTCTTC.

This clonotype was seen a handful of times. The chain has TRBV2 and TRBJ2-1, with 7 bases aligning to TRBD2. The CDR3 has 16 residues. Germline V CDR1 and CDR2: SNHLY, FYNNEI. The ends lost 3 bases at V and 5 bases at J; junction bases unmatched: 10. The CDR3 region is CASSDRSSGKNNEQFF. CDR3 sequence (DNA): TGTGCCAGCAGTGATAGGTCCAGCGGGAAAAACAATGAGCAGTTCTTC.

V is TRBV11-2 and J is TRBJ1-6; TRBD1 might be the D (5 bases). V lost 0 bases and J 0 bases, leaving 15 bases between the germline ends. Per the germline V gene, CDR1 is SGHAT and CDR2 is FQNNGV. The CDR3 spans 19 residues. In DNA form, the CDR3 reads TGTGCCAGCAGCTTAGATAATAGGCGGGGGAGCTCCTATAATTCACCCCTCCACTTT. As protein: CASSLDNRRGSSYNSPLHF.

The V and J genes are TRBV11-2 and TRBJ2-1; D unresolved. Germline assignment: CDR1 SGHAT and CDR2 FQNNGV. Trimming removed 1 base from V and 6 bases from J, with 13 bases in between. The CDR3 contains 15 residues. CDR3 nucleotides: TGTGCCAGCAGCTTAGGATACAACGAAGCCAATGAGCAGTTCTTC. This translates into CASSLGYNEANEQFF.

On this clonotype: Sequence at one end of the junction differs from germline and may be a read error. The chain recombines TRBV2 with TRBJ2-3, with 7 bases fitting TRBD1. This CDR3 contains 14 residues. CDR1 is SNHLY and CDR2 is FYNNEI in the germline V gene. DNA for the CDR3: TGTGCCAGCAGTGATGGGCAGGGGACAGATGCGCAGTATTTT. This gives the protein CASSDGQGTDAQYF.

V and J are TRBV6-2 or TRBV6-3 and TRBJ2-7, with D perhaps given as TRBD1 or TRBD2 (5 bases each). Deletions cut 0 bases from V and 2 bases from J, with 14 bases between. CDR1 and CDR2 (germline): MNHEY, SVGEGT. The CDR3 contains 16 residues. CDR3 residues: CASSYSTGTSTYEQYF. CDR3 DNA: TGTGCCAGCAGTTACTCCACCGGGACGTCAACCTACGAGCAGTACTTC.

This clonotype was observed a handful of times. V and J are TRBV2 and TRBJ2-1, with 8 positions matching TRBD2. J was trimmed by 3 bases and V by 7 bases; bases with no gene match: 5. Germline-derived CDR1 and CDR2 are SNHLY and FYNNEI. The CDR3 sequence is 14 residues long. CDR3: CASKSGSYYNEQFF. For the CDR3, the DNA is TGTGCCAGCAAAAGCGGGAGTTACTACAATGAGCAGTTCTTC.

With regard to this clonotype: Mismatch with germline at one junction end may stem from a read error. J is TRBJ2-6 and V is TRBV6-5; D may be TRBD1 (6 bases). The CDR3 loop spans 13 amino acids. The germline V gene encodes CDR1 MNHEY and CDR2 SVGAGI. As DNA, the CDR3 is TGTGCCAGCAGTTGGCCAGGGGCCAACGTCCTGGCTTTC. Translating gives CASSWPGANVLAF.

In its sample, this clonotype was seen many times. The chain has TRBV21-1 and TRBJ2-5. TRBV21-1 is shown as a pseudogene. This CDR3 comprises 11 residues. Here the CDR3 reads CASSKGETQYF. For the CDR3, the DNA is TGTGCCAGCAGCAAAGGAGAGACCCAGTACTTC.

This chain links TRBV24-1 with TRBJ1-1; D gene uncertain. The CDR3 is made up of 14 amino acids. Looked up from germline, CDR1 is KGHDR and CDR2 is SFDVKD. V gave up 1 base and J gave up 11 bases, with 16 bases separating them. CDR3 sequence reads: CATSDFPQTFGAFF. The CDR3 DNA is TGTGCCACCAGTGATTTTCCCCAAACCTTCGGGGCTTTCTTT.

This clonotype was seen a handful of times. V and J are TRBV7-2 and TRBJ1-1; perhaps TRBD1 as D (5 bases). V was cut by 1 base and J by 10 bases, with 13 bases left in between. CDR3 length: 13 residues. CDR1 SGHTA and CDR2 FQGNSA come from the germline V gene. The CDR3 region has the DNA TGTGCCAGCAGCTTAGAGTCCGGGACGGGAGCTTTCTTT. Protein sequence: CASSLESGTGAFF.

This clonotype appeared once. Lacking the conserved final phenylalanine or tryptophan, this CDR3 likely reflects a read error. The V call is TRBV20-1, the J call TRBJ1-3, with D perhaps TRBD1 (5 bases). Between the trimmed V and J ends, which lost 6 bases and 0 bases, there was a span of 12 bases. Germline CDR1 reads DFQATT; CDR2 reads SNEGSKA (reference sequence). The CDR3 contains 14 residues. The CDR3 is CSAGDRNSGNTIYS. In DNA, the CDR3 is TGCAGTGCCGGGGACCGAAACTCTGGAAACACCATATATTCT.

For this clonotype: The junction departs from the called germline gene at one end, perhaps through a read error. This sequence joins TRBV5-1 and TRBJ1-1; TRBD1 agrees at 11 bases. Germline V gene sequence: CDR1 SGHRS, CDR2 YFSETQ. CDR3 size: 16 residues. The CDR3 DNA sequence: TGCGCCAGCAGCCGGACAGGGGGCTTCATGAATACTGAAGTTTTCTTT. It codes for CASSRTGGFMNTEVFF.

On this clonotype itself: One base away lies a much larger clone, so this may be a sequencing read error. V and J are TRBV6-4 and TRBJ2-3; 7 bases are a match to TRBD2. CDR1 and CDR2 (germline): MRHNA, SNTAGT. Losses at the gene ends were 8 bases for V and 4 bases for J; bases not matched to a gene: 9. The CDR3 is 14 residues long. The CDR3 sequence: CASSPGRGADTQYF. The CDR3 nucleotides are TGTGCCAGCTCACCGGGACGGGGGGCAGATACGCAGTATTTT.

The sample holds a few counts of this clonotype. The chain employs TRBV12-5 and TRBJ2-2; a weak D match, TRBD2 (6 bases). The germline CDR1 and CDR2 sequences are LGHNT and FRNRAP. The CDR3 has 16 amino acids. Trimming took off 5 bases at V and 1 base at J, with 14 bases between the two ends. CDR3 sequence reads: CASGPGLLLNTGELFF. CDR3 DNA sequence: TGTGCTAGTGGTCCGGGACTGCTCCTGAACACCGGGGAGCTGTTTTTT.

The J gene is TRBJ2-3, the V gene TRBV27, with D unresolved. The germline V gene has CDR1 MNHEY and CDR2 SMNVEV (reference sequence). The length of the CDR3 is 15 residues. The ends were cut back, 3 bases at V and 3 bases at J, with 13 bases in the middle. The CDR3 sequence is CASSFIPPGTDTQYF. CDR3 coding DNA: TGTGCCAGCAGTTTTATCCCCCCCGGAACAGATACGCAGTATTTT.

This clonotype was detected once. The V and J genes are TRBV12-3 or TRBV12-4 and TRBJ1-5; D is possibly TRBD1 (5 bases). Trimming stripped 3 bases from V and 9 bases from J, with 18 bases between. The CDR3 extends over 15 amino acids. CDR3 DNA: TGTGCCAGCAGTTTCCGGGGCACGAGGGATCGGCCCCAGCATTTT. This codes for CASSFRGTRDRPQHF.

This clonotype was seen ten or more times. The chain has TRBV29-1 and TRBJ2-7; D ambiguous. The length of the CDR3 is 12 residues. With 4 bases removed from V and 4 bases from J, the gap between germline ends came to 11 bases. Looked up from germline, CDR1 is SQVTM and CDR2 is ANQGSEA. CDR3 loop: CSVVGKRYEQYF. CDR3 DNA sequence: TGCAGCGTTGTAGGAAAGAGGTACGAGCAGTACTTC.